The 15 T cell receptor beta chains in this list originate from one sample, sequenced in a study of control samples from healthy donors and cancer patients. TCRdb keeps only in-frame clones here, not all; method: immunoSEQ multiplex PCR. The sample includes about 130,000 clones, roughly 92% of them seen just once. Material for sequencing was blood. These receptors all come from a man between 18 and 35 years old in good health.

The CDR3 is CASSQFRSEKLFF. The CDR3 DNA follows: TGCGCCAGCAGCCAATTTCGGTCTGAAAAACTGTTTTTT. This chain connects TRBV4-1 to TRBJ1-4; D remains ambiguous. The V gene lost 2 bases and the J gene lost 7 bases, with 8 bases spanning the gap. CDR1 MGHRA and CDR2 YSYEKL come from the germline V gene. The CDR3 is 13 residues long.

The rearrangement uses TRBV5-5 and TRBJ1-2; D is undetermined. Germline V gene lookup returns CDR1 SGHKS and CDR2 YYEKEE (reference sequence). The ends were cut back, 1 base at V and 5 bases at J, with 9 bases in the middle. The CDR3 length is 13 residues. As DNA, the CDR3 is TGTGCCAGCAGCTTGTCGACCGATTATGGCTACACCTTC. This sequence encodes CASSLSTDYGYTF. Complete variable domain (other parts from reference TRBV5-5 and TRBJ1-2): DAGVTQSPTHLIKTRGQQVTLRCSPISGHKSVSWYQQVLGQGPQFIFQYYEKEERGRGNFPDRFSARQFPNYSSELNVNALLLGDSALYLCASSLSTDYGYTFGSGTRLTVV.

The rearrangement links TRBV5-4 to TRBJ1-1; 10 bases are a match to TRBD1. The CDR3 contains 14 residues. V shed 4 bases and J 6 bases; nucleotides not matched to a gene: 6. CDR1 and CDR2 (germline): SGHNT, YYREEE (reference sequence). CDR3 bases: TGTGCCAGCAGCCCGGGACAGGGGATCGCTGAAGCTTTCTTT. Amino acids: CASSPGQGIAEAFF.

The rearrangement joins TRBV7-2 to TRBJ2-7; 10 bases align to TRBD1. The V gene's germline CDR1 is SGHTA and CDR2 FQGNSA. The CDR3 has 15 amino acids. Trimming took 2 bases from V and 3 from J; bases not matched to a gene: 4. This CDR3 is CASSLQWTGGYEQYF. CDR3 DNA: TGTGCCAGCAGCTTACAGTGGACAGGGGGCTACGAGCAGTACTTC.

This chain joins TRBV4-1 and TRBJ2-3, with D possibly TRBD2 on 5 matching bases. CDR3 length: 18 residues. CDR1 and CDR2 from the germline V gene are MGHRA and YSYEKL. Trimming pared 3 bases from V and 6 bases from J, leaving 25 bases between. CDR3 in DNA: TGCGCCAGCAGCCAGCTGATCGGACTTGCCGCTACTAACGATACGCAGTATTTT. Its translation: CASSQLIGLAATNDTQYF.

The chain couples TRBV3-1 (or the pseudogene TRBV3-2) to TRBJ1-2; 11 nucleotides match TRBD1. The germline V gene encodes CDR1 LGHDT and CDR2 YNNKEL (reference sequence). J was trimmed by 5 bases and V by 0 bases; bases with no gene match: 8. The CDR3 extends over 17 amino acids. In DNA, the CDR3 is TGTGCCAGCAGCCAAGATTTGGGGACAGGGGGTTTTTATGGCTACACCTTC. Translating it yields CASSQDLGTGGFYGYTF.

The chain couples TRBV19 to TRBJ1-5; D not resolved. Between the trimmed V and J ends, which lost 0 bases and 7 bases, there was a span of 7 bases. This CDR3 spans 13 amino acids. From germline, CDR1 is LNHDA and CDR2 SQIVND (reference sequence). CDR3: CASSIDRVQPQHF. In DNA, the CDR3 is TGTGCCAGTAGTATAGATCGGGTCCAGCCCCAGCATTTT.

The CDR3 loop reads CASSGAGGRETQYF. The CDR3 bases are TGTGCCAGCAGTGGGGCAGGGGGGCGAGAGACCCAGTACTTC. The V call is TRBV25-1, the J call TRBJ2-5; TRBD1 might be the D (7 bases). There are 14 residues in the CDR3. Germline V gene lookup returns CDR1 MGHDK and CDR2 SYGVNS. The V gene lost 4 bases and the J gene lost 4 bases, with 13 bases spanning the gap.

V and J are TRBV27 and TRBJ2-3; 12 bases fit TRBD2. The CDR3 spans 16 residues. Germline CDR1 and CDR2: MNHEY and SMNVEV (reference sequence). V was clipped by 2 bases and J by 9 bases; unmatched bases: 9. The CDR3 region has the DNA TGTGCCAGCAGTTTAGTCCCTAGCGGGGGGGGAGGAACGCAGTATTTT. It specifies CASSLVPSGGGGTQYF.

This clone was recorded only once. This chain uses TRBV4-1 with TRBJ1-5, with D perhaps matching TRBD1 (5 bases). Germline V gene data show CDR1 as MGHRA and CDR2 as YSYEKL. The CDR3 runs 17 residues. V was clipped by 0 bases and J by 0 bases, with 12 bases between them. The CDR3 region has the DNA TGCGCCAGCAGCCAAGATAGGGGCACTTATAGCAATCAGCCCCAGCATTTT. This sequence encodes CASSQDRGTYSNQPQHF.

This chain joins TRBV25-1 and TRBJ2-7; 11 nucleotides agree with TRBD2. Germline CDR1 and CDR2: MGHDK and SYGVNS. CDR3 length: 14 residues. V shed 8 bases, J shed 3 bases, and the junction held 6 bases outside the gene matches. The CDR3 DNA is TGTGCCAGCTCCCCCCTAGCGGGGGGCTACGAGCAGTACTTC. Residues: CASSPLAGGYEQYF.

The chain joins TRBV19 to TRBJ1-2; possibly TRBD1 for D (5 bases). The germline gives CDR1 LNHDA, CDR2 SQIVND (reference sequence). The CDR3 length is 16 residues. V was shortened by 5 bases and J by 2 bases, with 18 bases between the two germline ends. The CDR3 DNA sequence: TGTGCCAGTAGTGCCGCCAGAGGTAGGGGAAACTATGGCTACACCTTC. It specifies CASSAARGRGNYGYTF.

The V and J genes are TRBV5-1 and TRBJ2-1, with 11 nucleotides matching TRBD2. The CDR3 is made up of 15 amino acids. V was clipped by 0 bases and J by 6 bases; unmatched bases: 2. Germline V gene sequence: CDR1 SGHRS, CDR2 YFSETQ. CDR3 amino acids: CASSLGLAGTNEQFF. The CDR3 DNA is TGCGCCAGCAGCTTGGGACTAGCGGGGACCAATGAGCAGTTCTTC.

V usage is TRBV18 and J usage is TRBJ2-3, with D possibly being TRBD1 or TRBD2 (5 bases each). This CDR3 is built from 15 residues. Trimming took 4 bases from V and 2 from J, leaving 13 bases between them. Germline V gene lookup returns CDR1 KGHSH and CDR2 LQKENI. This CDR3 reads CASSLLMGTTDTQYF. The DNA for the CDR3 is TGTGCCAGCTCACTCCTTATGGGGACCACAGATACGCAGTATTTT.

CDR3 bases: TGCGCCAGCAGCTCCTTAACCGGGGGGCGAGGGTACGAGCAGTACTTC. This sequence encodes CASSSLTGGRGYEQYF. This rearrangement joins TRBV5-1 to TRBJ2-7; TRBD2 is a possible D gene (7 bases). Trimming took 3 bases from V and 4 from J, leaving 20 bases between them. The CDR3 runs 16 residues. Germline V lookup: CDR1 SGHRS, CDR2 YFSETQ.